This TCR beta chain originates from a study of prognosis after radiotherapy for stage I lung cancer. About the study: All non-small cell lung cancer patients were considered medically inoperable. About twelve men and roughly six women, aged about 50 to 95 and with a median age of approximately 70 years, made up the patients.

V lost 3 bases, J lost 8 bases, and 13 bases lay in between. This CDR3 is built from 12 residues. The germline CDR1 and CDR2 sequences are DFQATT and SNEGSKA (reference sequence). Whole-study findings and limits: Stereotactic body radiation therapy was followed by a fall in unique TCR clone counts, with a median of roughly 9,300 versus 7,200.

This clonotype was observed many times. Its cognate antigen is unknown. It was by two-round multiplex PCR that TCR beta CDR3 was amplified from genomic DNA. Primers targeting each individual TRBV and TRBJ gene were applied in first-round PCR. TCRdb fed the multiplex PCR reads into MiXCR, producing one record per CDR3 protein. The table includes about 21,000 distinct CDR3 sequences, roughly 47% detected once. This chain connects TRBV20-1 to TRBJ1-2; possibly TRBD1 for D (5 bases). The receptor's source is a donor over 45 with non-small cell lung cancer. The specimen comprised PBMCs, sampled before or after stereotactic body radiation therapy (not recorded which). The CDR3 here is CSARGGSVGYTF. The CDR3 region has the DNA TGCAGTGCTAGGGGGGGGTCCGTGGGCTACACCTTC.